This section outlines one TCR beta chain sequence together with its context. The study drew the donors from its roughly 120-subject validation cohort, separate from the 666-subject first cohort. This sample was taken from a study of cytomegalovirus exposure and HLA in healthy donors. Germline-derived CDR1 and CDR2 are SGHVS and FQNEAQ. This CDR3 has 13 amino acids. V gave up 3 bases and J gave up 4 bases, with 9 bases separating them. TCRdb's table, derived via immunoSEQ multiplex PCR, lists solely in-frame clones and lacks some. The table shows approximately 130,000 clones, with about 85% occurring only once.

The origin of this receptor is a woman in her 30s in good health and CMV-seronegative. Sequencing was carried out using PBMCs. The gene calls are TRBV7-8 and TRBJ1-2, with D possibly TRBD1 on 6 matching bases. The CDR3, as DNA: TGTGCCAGCAGCTTCCGAGGGGGCTATGGCTACACCTTC. It is translated as CASSFRGGYGYTF. Full variable domain (outside the CDR3, taken from reference TRBV7-8 and TRBJ1-2): GAGVSQSPRYKVAKRGQDVALRCDPISGHVSLFWYQQALGQGPEFLTYFQNEAQLDKSGLPSDRFFAERPEGSVSTLKIQRTQQEDSAVYLCASSFRGGYGYTFGSGTRLTVV.